The 25 T cell receptor beta chains below come from one sample, sequenced in a study of Graves' ophthalmopathy and Graves' hyperthyroidism. CDR3 regions of TCR beta were amplified from RNA transcripts. First-round RT-PCR relied on HTBI primers, and a second-round multiplex PCR came next. TCRdb recomputed calls from the multiplex PCR reads with MiXCR, one row per CDR3 protein. The sample yields about 740,000 distinct CDR3 sequences, roughly 40% seen once. Material for sequencing was peripheral blood. The receptor source for this set is an adult man with Graves' ophthalmopathy.

This chain uses TRBV7-9 with TRBJ2-7, with 8 bases that match TRBD1. CDR1 is SEHNR and CDR2 is FQNEAQ in the germline V gene (reference sequence). The trim removed 6 bases at V and 1 base at J, leaving 8 bases unmatched. The CDR3 consists of 15 residues. In nucleotides, the CDR3 is TGTGCCAGCAGTTACCGACAGGGGCGTTCCTACGAGCAGTACTTC. This sequence encodes CASSYRQGRSYEQYF. Full variable domain (rest looked up from reference TRBV7-9 and TRBJ2-7): DTGVSQNPRHKITKRGQNVTFRCDPISEHNRLYWYRQTLGQGPEFLTYFQNEAQLEKSRLLSDRFSAERPKGSFSTLEIQRTEQGDSAMYLCASSYRQGRSYEQYFGPGTRLTVT.

The genes are TRBV4-2 and TRBJ1-2; D unclear. CDR1 and CDR2 (germline): LGHNA, YNFKEQ. This CDR3 has 16 residues. V lost 0 bases, J lost 6 bases, and 17 bases lay in between. The chain's CDR3 is CASSQEAWGEVDGYTF. The CDR3 nucleotides are TGTGCCAGCAGCCAAGAGGCATGGGGAGAGGTTGATGGCTACACCTTC.

This rearrangement joins TRBV2 to TRBJ2-5; D might be TRBD2 (7 bases). CDR1 and CDR2 (germline): SNHLY, FYNNEI. This CDR3 is built from 12 residues. V dropped 10 bases and J dropped 5 bases, with 14 bases sitting between them. CDR3 region: CATGGPGETQYF. The CDR3 coding sequence is TGTGCCACCGGGGGGCCGGGGGAGACCCAGTACTTC.

This clonotype was counted at least ten times. The chain recombines TRBV7-2 with TRBJ1-1; D not certain. The CDR3 extends over 13 amino acids. The V gene lost 0 bases and the J gene lost 6 bases, with 8 bases spanning the gap. Germline lookup yields CDR1 SGHTA and CDR2 FQGNSA. The CDR3 nucleotides read TGTGCCAGCAGCTTAGCCGTGGCGTCTGAAGCTTTCTTT. Protein sequence: CASSLAVASEAFF.

This chain uses TRBV7-9 with TRBJ2-2; the D is unclear. Trimming cost V 6 bases and J 0 bases, with 11 bases left between them. In germline, CDR1 is SEHNR, CDR2 FQNEAQ (reference sequence). The CDR3 runs to 15 residues. This CDR3 is CASRPSSPNTGELFF. CDR3 DNA sequence: TGTGCCAGCAGGCCTTCTTCGCCGAACACCGGGGAGCTGTTTTTT. The full variable domain, rest sourced from reference TRBV7-9 and TRBJ2-2, is DTGVSQNPRHKITKRGQNVTFRCDPISEHNRLYWYRQTLGQGPEFLTYFQNEAQLEKSRLLSDRFSAERPKGSFSTLEIQRTEQGDSAMYLCASRPSSPNTGELFFGEGSRLTVL.

With regard to this clonotype: Compared with germline, one end of the junction differs, possibly owing to a read error. This chain uses TRBV7-3 with TRBJ1-1; perhaps TRBD1 as D (6 bases). The CDR3 length is 15 residues. In germline, CDR1 is SGHTA, CDR2 FQGTGA. CDR3 region: CASRLTGGRDTEAFF. In nucleotides, the CDR3 is TGTGCCAGCCGCTTAACGGGGGGGCGAGACACTGAAGCTTTCTTT.

On this clonotype: Since a much larger clone is just one base distant, this may be a read error. No conserved phenylalanine or tryptophan is present at the end of the CDR3, so a read error is the likely explanation. The J gene is TRBJ1-1, the V gene TRBV20-1, with TRBD1 matching over 9 bases. This CDR3 contains 13 residues. The V gene end was trimmed by 5 bases and the J gene end by 3 bases; junction bases not matched to a gene: 4. Germline assignment: CDR1 DFQATT and CDR2 SNEGSKA (reference sequence). DNA for the CDR3: TGCAGTGCTGCGGGACAGGGACACACTGAAGCTTTCTCT. Its translation: CSAAGQGHTEAFS.

This clonotype turned up a few times. At one of its ends the junction is not consistent with the germline gene, which may arise from a read error. This chain connects TRBV24-1 to TRBJ1-5; D gene uncertain. Germline V gene data show CDR1 as KGHDR and CDR2 as SFDVKD. The CDR3 loop spans 14 amino acids. CDR3 in amino acids: CASSTRGSAQPQHF. CDR3 nucleotide sequence: TGTGCCAGCAGTACGAGAGGGTCCGCTCAGCCCCAGCATTTT.

The sample holds a few counts of this clonotype. The chain links TRBV7-9 to TRBJ1-5; a weak D match, TRBD1 (5 bases). The germline V and J ends were trimmed by 3 bases and 0 bases, with 15 bases remaining between them. Germline lookup yields CDR1 SEHNR and CDR2 FQNEAQ (reference sequence). This CDR3 is built from 17 residues. For the CDR3, the DNA is TGTGCCAGCAGCTTTCGATTCGCGGACAATAGCAATCAGCCCCAGCATTTT. Translation: CASSFRFADNSNQPQHF.

This clonotype was recorded many times. CDR3 DNA sequence: TGTGCCAGCAGCCGAGGACCTAGGGGCTACACCTTC. Translation: CASSRGPRGYTF. The gene calls are TRBV7-2 and TRBJ1-2; D gene uncertain. Between the trimmed V and J ends, which lost 5 bases and 8 bases, there was a span of 12 bases. The CDR3 has 12 amino acids. Germline assignment: CDR1 SGHTA and CDR2 FQGNSA.

The rearrangement uses TRBV15 and TRBJ1-1, with D unresolved. This CDR3 spans 15 amino acids. Germline CDR1 reads LNHNV; CDR2 reads YYDKDF (reference sequence). The V end was cut by 3 bases, the J end by 5 bases, with 16 bases between. The CDR3 here is CATSSGTEGVTEAFF. In DNA form, the CDR3 reads TGTGCCACCAGCAGTGGAACGGAGGGAGTGACTGAAGCTTTCTTT.

This clonotype was seen just once. The chain has TRBV20-1 and TRBJ1-4, with 8 bases lining up with TRBD1. Looked up from germline, CDR1 is DFQATT and CDR2 is SNEGSKA (reference sequence). With 4 bases clipped from V and 5 bases from J, the junction kept 12 bases outside the gene matches. The CDR3 runs 16 residues. CDR3 in DNA: TGCAGTGCTACCCCATGGACAGGGTCGGGGAATGAAAAACTGTTTTTT. This gives the protein CSATPWTGSGNEKLFF.

The genes are TRBV5-1 and TRBJ2-5; 7 bases align to TRBD1. J gave up 5 bases and V 0 bases, and 4 bases lay outside the gene matches. The germline V gene has CDR1 SGHRS and CDR2 YFSETQ. The CDR3 has 14 residues. The chain's CDR3 is CASSLDRGEETQYF. For the CDR3, the DNA is TGCGCCAGCAGCTTGGACAGGGGCGAGGAGACCCAGTACTTC.

This clonotype was recorded at least ten times. The chain employs TRBV2 and TRBJ1-2; TRBD1 is a possible D gene (5 bases). Trimming took off 5 bases at V and 3 bases at J, with 19 bases between the two ends. Germline CDR1 SNHLY, CDR2 FYNNEI. There are 16 residues in the CDR3. CDR3 in amino acids: CASSPLTRQRDYGYTF. CDR3 in DNA: TGTGCCAGCAGTCCCTTAACACGACAGCGAGACTATGGCTACACCTTC.

The chain joins TRBV6-6 to TRBJ2-2; no clear D gene. Germline V gene lookup returns CDR1 MNHNY and CDR2 SVGAGI (reference sequence). Trimming removed 4 bases from V and 3 bases from J, with 6 bases in between. The CDR3 totals 13 residues. DNA for the CDR3: TGTGCCAGCAGTTCCCAAGACACCGGGGAGCTGTTTTTT. Its protein is CASSSQDTGELFF.

This chain joins TRBV29-1 and TRBJ1-5; D is unclear. Germline V lookup: CDR1 SQVTM, CDR2 ANQGSEA. The CDR3 has 13 residues. Trimming removed 8 bases from V and 0 bases from J, with 11 bases in between. In DNA, the CDR3 is TGCAGCATACGGACGGATAGCAATCAGCCCCAGCATTTT. It yields the protein CSIRTDSNQPQHF.

V and J are TRBV11-3 and TRBJ2-5, with D unresolved. This CDR3 has 13 amino acids. V was clipped by 1 base and J by 8 bases, with 11 bases between them. The V gene's germline CDR1 is SGHNT and CDR2 YENEEA. CDR3 loop: CASSLGAGDTQYF. For the CDR3, the DNA is TGTGCCAGCAGCTTAGGGGCAGGAGATACCCAGTACTTC.

This clonotype came up many times. The rearrangement links TRBV2 to TRBJ2-7, with a possible D match to TRBD1 (5 bases). This CDR3 is built from 15 residues. The germline V gene has CDR1 SNHLY and CDR2 FYNNEI. The V and J ends lost 6 bases and 1 base respectively, with 16 bases between them. In nucleotides, the CDR3 is TGTGCCAGCAGCTACCCTCAGGGTTATTCCTACGAGCAGTACTTC. Protein sequence: CASSYPQGYSYEQYF.

This clonotype was found a few times. The genes are TRBV19 and TRBJ2-5, with 13 bases lining up with TRBD2. The CDR3 loop spans 16 amino acids. Germline CDR1 reads LNHDA; CDR2 reads SQIVND (reference sequence). Trimming removed 5 bases from V and 3 bases from J; junction bases left unmatched: 6. The CDR3: CASSPTSGRREETQYF. CDR3 coding DNA: TGTGCCAGTAGTCCGACTAGCGGGAGGAGGGAAGAGACCCAGTACTTC.

This clonotype showed up just a few times. The junction shows a germline mismatch at one end, possibly a read error. The J gene is TRBJ1-6, the V gene TRBV10-3; unclear D gene. The CDR3 has 13 amino acids. CDR1 and CDR2 from the germline V gene are ENHRY and SYGVKD. CDR3 nucleotides: TGTGCCAGCAGTGAAGCGCTAGATTCACCCCTCCACTTT. Its protein is CASSEALDSPLHF.

The chain employs TRBV2 and TRBJ1-1; 7 bases align to TRBD1. This CDR3 has 11 residues. V shed 7 bases, J shed 8 bases, and the junction held 4 bases outside the gene matches. CDR1 and CDR2 from the germline V gene are SNHLY and FYNNEI. CDR3 nucleotide sequence: TGTGCCAGCAACTACAGGGGCGAAGCTTTCTTT. Residues: CASNYRGEAFF. Variable domain in full (rest from reference TRBV2 and TRBJ1-1): EPEVTQTPSHQVTQMGQEVILRCVPISNHLYFYWYRQILGQKVEFLVSFYNNEISEKSEIFDDQFSVERPDGSNFTLKIRSTKLEDSAMYFCASNYRGEAFFGQGTRLTVV.

This clonotype was seen ten or more times. The chain links TRBV19 to TRBJ1-4; D gene uncertain. V gave up 5 bases and J gave up 8 bases, with 18 bases separating them. This CDR3 has 15 residues. The germline V gene encodes CDR1 LNHDA and CDR2 SQIVND (reference sequence). CDR3 coding DNA: TGTGCCAGTAGTGTCCGGCCATCCAAGGCGGAAAAACTGTTTTTT. Its protein is CASSVRPSKAEKLFF.

Ten or more counts support this clonotype. The gene calls are TRBV29-1 and TRBJ2-7, with D possibly being TRBD1 or TRBD2 (5 bases each). V lost 4 bases and J 4 bases, leaving 17 bases between the germline ends. CDR1 is SQVTM, CDR2 ANQGSEA, per germline. CDR3 length: 14 residues. DNA of the CDR3: TGCAGCGTTGCCTCGGGACCGTTAATATACGAGCAGTACTTC. Protein: CSVASGPLIYEQYF.

The chain combines TRBV5-5 with TRBJ2-7; D may be TRBD2 (6 bases). V gave up 3 bases and J gave up 4 bases, with 17 bases separating them. The germline V gene has CDR1 SGHKS and CDR2 YYEKEE (reference sequence). This CDR3 contains 15 residues. CDR3 sequence (DNA): TGTGCCAGCAGCTCGAGCGGGCTTGCGACTTACGAGCAGTACTTC. Amino acid sequence: CASSSSGLATYEQYF.

The table lists this clonotype with a few counts. This sequence joins TRBV7-2 and TRBJ2-3; 13 bases fit TRBD2. J was trimmed by 11 bases and V by 6 bases; bases with no gene match: 11. This CDR3 spans 15 amino acids. CDR1 and CDR2 from the germline V gene are SGHTA and FQGNSA. As DNA, the CDR3 is TGTGCCAGCAGTCGGACTAGCGGGAGTCAGGGGGTGCAGTATTTT. This sequence encodes CASSRTSGSQGVQYF.